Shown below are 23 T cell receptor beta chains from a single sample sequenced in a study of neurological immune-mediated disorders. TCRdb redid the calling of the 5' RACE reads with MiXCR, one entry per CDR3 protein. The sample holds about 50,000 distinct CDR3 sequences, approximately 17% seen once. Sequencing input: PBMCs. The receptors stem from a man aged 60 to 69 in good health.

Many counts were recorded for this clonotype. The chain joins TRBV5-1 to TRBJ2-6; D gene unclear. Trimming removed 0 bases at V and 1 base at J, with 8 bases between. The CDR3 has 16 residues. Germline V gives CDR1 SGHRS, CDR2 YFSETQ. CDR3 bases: TGCGCCAGCAGCTTGGAGGGCCAATCTGGGGCCAACGTCCTGACTTTC. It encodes CASSLEGQSGANVLTF.

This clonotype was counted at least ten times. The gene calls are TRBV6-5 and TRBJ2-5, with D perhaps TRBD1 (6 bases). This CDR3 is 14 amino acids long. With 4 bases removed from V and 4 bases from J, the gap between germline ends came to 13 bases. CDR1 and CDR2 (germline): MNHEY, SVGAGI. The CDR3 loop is CASSWNRAGETQYF. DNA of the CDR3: TGTGCCAGCAGTTGGAACAGGGCAGGAGAGACCCAGTACTTC.

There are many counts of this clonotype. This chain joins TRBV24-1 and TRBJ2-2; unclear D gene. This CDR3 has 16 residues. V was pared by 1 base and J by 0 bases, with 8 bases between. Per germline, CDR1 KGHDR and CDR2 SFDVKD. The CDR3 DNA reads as TGTGCCACCAGTGATTTCCGGCAGGCGAACACCGGGGAGCTGTTTTTT. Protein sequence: CATSDFRQANTGELFF.

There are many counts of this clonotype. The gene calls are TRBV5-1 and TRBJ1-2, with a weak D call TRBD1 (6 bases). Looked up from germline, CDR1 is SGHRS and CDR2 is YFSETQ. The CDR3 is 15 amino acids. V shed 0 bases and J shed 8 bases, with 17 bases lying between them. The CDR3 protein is CASSLDGQRLGGYTF. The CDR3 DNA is TGCGCCAGCAGCTTGGATGGACAGCGTCTAGGGGGCTACACCTTC.

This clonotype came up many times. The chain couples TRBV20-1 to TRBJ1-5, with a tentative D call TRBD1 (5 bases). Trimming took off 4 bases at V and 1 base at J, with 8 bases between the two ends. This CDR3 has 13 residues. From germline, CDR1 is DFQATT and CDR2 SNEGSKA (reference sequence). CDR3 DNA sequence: TGCAGTGCTACCCGGGACAGCAATCAGCCCCAGCATTTT. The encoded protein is CSATRDSNQPQHF.

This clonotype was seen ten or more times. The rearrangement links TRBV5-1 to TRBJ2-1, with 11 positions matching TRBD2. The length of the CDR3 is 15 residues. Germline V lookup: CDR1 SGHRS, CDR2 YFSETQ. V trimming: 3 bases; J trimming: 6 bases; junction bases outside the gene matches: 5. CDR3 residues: CASSSGLAASNEQFF. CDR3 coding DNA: TGCGCCAGCAGCTCGGGACTAGCGGCATCCAATGAGCAGTTCTTC. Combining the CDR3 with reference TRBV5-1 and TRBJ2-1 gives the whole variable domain KAGVTQTPRYLIKTRGQQVTLSCSPISGHRSVSWYQQTPGQGLQFLFEYFSETQRNKGNFPGRFSGRQFSNSRSEMNVSTLELGDSALYLCASSSGLAASNEQFFGPGTRLTVL.

CDR3 sequence reads: CASLQGQGVGELFF. CDR3 bases: TGTGCCAGTCTACAGGGACAGGGGGTTGGGGAGCTGTTTTTT. The chain is built from TRBV28 and TRBJ2-2; 11 bases agree with TRBD1. The CDR3 runs to 14 residues. With V trimmed by 9 bases and J by 8 bases, 8 bases remained unmatched. Looked up from germline, CDR1 is MDHEN and CDR2 is SYDVKM.

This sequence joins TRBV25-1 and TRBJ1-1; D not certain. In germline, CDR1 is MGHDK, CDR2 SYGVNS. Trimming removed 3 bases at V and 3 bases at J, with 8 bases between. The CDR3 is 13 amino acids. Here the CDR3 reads CASSEGIYTEAFF. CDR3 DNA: TGTGCCAGCAGTGAGGGGATTTACACTGAAGCTTTCTTT.

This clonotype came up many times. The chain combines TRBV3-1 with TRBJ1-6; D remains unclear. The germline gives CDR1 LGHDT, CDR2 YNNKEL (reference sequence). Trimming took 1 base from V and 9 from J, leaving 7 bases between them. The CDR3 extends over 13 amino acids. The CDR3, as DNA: TGTGCCAGCAGCCAAGTAATGGTTTCACCCCTCCACTTT. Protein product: CASSQVMVSPLHF.

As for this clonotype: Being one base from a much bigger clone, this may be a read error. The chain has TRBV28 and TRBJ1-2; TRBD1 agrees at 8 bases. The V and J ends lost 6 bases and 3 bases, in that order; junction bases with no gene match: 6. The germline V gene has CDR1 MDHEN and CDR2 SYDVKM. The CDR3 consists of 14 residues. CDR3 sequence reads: CASRSQGEDYGYTF. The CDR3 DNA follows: TGTGCCAGCAGATCACAGGGGGAGGACTATGGCTACACCTTC.

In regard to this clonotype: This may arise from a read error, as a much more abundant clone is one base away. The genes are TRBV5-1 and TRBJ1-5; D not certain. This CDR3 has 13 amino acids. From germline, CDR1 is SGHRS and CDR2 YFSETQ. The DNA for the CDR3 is TGCACCAGCAGTCCTTGGGCCGATCAGCCCCAGCATTTT. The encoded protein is CTSSPWADQPQHF.

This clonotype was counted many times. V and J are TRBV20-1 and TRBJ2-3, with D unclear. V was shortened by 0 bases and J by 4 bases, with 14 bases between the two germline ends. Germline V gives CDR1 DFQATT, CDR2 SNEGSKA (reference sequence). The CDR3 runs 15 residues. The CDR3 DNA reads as TGCAGTGCTAGAGATTGGGATTCGGCGGCAGATACGCAGTATTTT. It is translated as CSARDWDSAADTQYF.

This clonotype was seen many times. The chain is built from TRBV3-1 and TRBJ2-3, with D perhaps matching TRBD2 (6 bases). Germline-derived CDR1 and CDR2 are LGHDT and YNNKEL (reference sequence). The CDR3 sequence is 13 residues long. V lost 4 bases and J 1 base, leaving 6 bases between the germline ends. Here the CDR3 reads CASSPGGTDTQYF. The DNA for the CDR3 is TGTGCCAGCAGCCCGGGAGGCACAGATACGCAGTATTTT.

The CDR3 spells CANSPGRGNTGELFF. The DNA of the CDR3 is TGTGCCAACAGCCCCGGCCGTGGGAACACCGGGGAGCTGTTTTTT. The chain recombines TRBV28 with TRBJ2-2; no reliable D call. Trimming pared 10 bases from V and 1 base from J, leaving 16 bases between. Germline values: CDR1 MDHEN, CDR2 SYDVKM. CDR3 size: 15 residues. Using reference TRBV28 and TRBJ2-2 for the parts outside the CDR3, the full variable domain is DVKVTQSSRYLVKRTGEKVFLECVQDMDHENMFWYRQDPGLGLRLIYFSYDVKMKEKGDIPEGYSVSREKKERFSLILESASTNQTSMYLCANSPGRGNTGELFFGEGSRLTVL.

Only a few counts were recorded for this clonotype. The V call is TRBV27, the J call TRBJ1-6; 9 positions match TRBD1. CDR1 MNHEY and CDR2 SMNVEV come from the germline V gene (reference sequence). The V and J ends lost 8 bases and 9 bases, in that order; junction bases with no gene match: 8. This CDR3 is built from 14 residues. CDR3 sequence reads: CASAEGTGSSPLHF. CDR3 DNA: TGTGCCAGCGCTGAGGGGACAGGGTCTTCACCCCTCCACTTT.

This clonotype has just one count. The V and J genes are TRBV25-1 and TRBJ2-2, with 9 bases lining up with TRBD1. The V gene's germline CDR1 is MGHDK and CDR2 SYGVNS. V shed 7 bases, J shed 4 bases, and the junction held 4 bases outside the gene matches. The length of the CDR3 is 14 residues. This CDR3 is CASTGTGSTGELFF. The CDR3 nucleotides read TGTGCCAGCACCGGGACAGGGAGCACCGGGGAGCTGTTTTTT. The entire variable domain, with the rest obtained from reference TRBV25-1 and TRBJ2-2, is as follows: EADIYQTPRYLVIGTGKKITLECSQTMGHDKMYWYQQDPGMELHLIHYSYGVNSTEKGDLSSESTVSRIRTEHFPLTLESARPSHTSQYLCASTGTGSTGELFFGEGSRLTVL.

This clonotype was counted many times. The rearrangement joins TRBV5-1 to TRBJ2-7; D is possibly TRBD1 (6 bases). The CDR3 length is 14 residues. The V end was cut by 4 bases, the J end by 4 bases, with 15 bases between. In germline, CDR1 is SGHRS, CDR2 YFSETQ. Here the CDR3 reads CASSTIGTPYEQYF. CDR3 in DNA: TGCGCCAGCAGCACGATCGGGACACCATACGAGCAGTACTTC.

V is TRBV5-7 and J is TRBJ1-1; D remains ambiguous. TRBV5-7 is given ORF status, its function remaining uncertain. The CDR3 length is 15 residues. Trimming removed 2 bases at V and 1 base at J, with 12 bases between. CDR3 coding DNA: TGTGCCAGCAGCTTAATCGTCGGCAGGAACACTGAAGCTTTCTTT. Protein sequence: CASSLIVGRNTEAFF.

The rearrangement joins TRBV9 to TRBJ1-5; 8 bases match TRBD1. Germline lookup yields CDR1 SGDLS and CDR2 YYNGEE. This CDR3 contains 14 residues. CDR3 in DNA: TGTGCTATCAGCGGTGGACAGGGCGATCAGCCCCAGCATTTT. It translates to CAISGGQGDQPQHF. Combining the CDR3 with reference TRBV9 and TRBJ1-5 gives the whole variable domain DSGVTQTPKHLITATGQRVTLRCSPRSGDLSVYWYQQSLDQGLQFLIQYYNGEERAKGNILERFSAQQFPDLHSELNLSSLELGDSALYFCAISGGQGDQPQHFGDGTRLSIL.

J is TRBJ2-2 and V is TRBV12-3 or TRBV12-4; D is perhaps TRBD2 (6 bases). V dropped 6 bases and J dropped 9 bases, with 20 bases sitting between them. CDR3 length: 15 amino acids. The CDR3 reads CASSLWREGAWELFF. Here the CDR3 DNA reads TGTGCCAGCAGCTTATGGCGGGAAGGGGCCTGGGAGCTGTTTTTT.

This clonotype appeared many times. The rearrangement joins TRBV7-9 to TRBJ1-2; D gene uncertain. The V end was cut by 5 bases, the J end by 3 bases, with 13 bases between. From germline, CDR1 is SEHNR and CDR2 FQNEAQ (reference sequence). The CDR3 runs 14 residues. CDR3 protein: CASSNSDMYYGYTF. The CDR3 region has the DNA TGTGCCAGCAGCAACTCAGACATGTACTATGGCTACACCTTC.

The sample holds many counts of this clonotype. CDR3 DNA: TGTGCCAGCAGCTCGGACTCTCTAAGCTACGAGCAGTACTTC. Protein product: CASSSDSLSYEQYF. This chain joins TRBV11-2 and TRBJ2-7; a possible D gene is TRBD2 (5 bases). Trimming removed 4 bases from V and 3 bases from J, with 13 bases in between. CDR1 is SGHAT, CDR2 FQNNGV, per germline. The CDR3 length is 14 residues.

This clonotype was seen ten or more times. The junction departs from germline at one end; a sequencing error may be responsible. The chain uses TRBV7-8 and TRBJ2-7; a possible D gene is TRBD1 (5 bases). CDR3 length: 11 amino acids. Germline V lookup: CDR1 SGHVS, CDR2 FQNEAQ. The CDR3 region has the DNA TGTGCCAGCAGCTTGGCAGGGCAGGGAAACTTC. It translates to CASSLAGQGNF.